The 25 T cell receptor beta chains in this list originate from one sample, sequenced in a study of CD8+ T cells in alopecia areata. Following extraction, RNA underwent reverse transcription to cDNA, which served as the sequencing template. Using immunoSEQ multiplex PCR, the repertoire was profiled, and TCRdb retains in-frame clones only, with some absent. Here the sample spans roughly 280,000 clones, 60% being singletons. Sample treatment: oral pan-JAK inhibitor, 5-10 mg twice daily. The sample consisted of CD4+ T cells sorted from blood, taken around week 54, from a patient treated with tofacitinib. These receptors came from a human donor with alopecia areata.

V is TRBV15 and J is TRBJ1-6; no clear D. The ends were cut back, 0 bases at V and 1 base at J, with 13 bases in the middle. The germline gives CDR1 LNHNV, CDR2 YYDKDF (reference sequence). This CDR3 comprises 18 residues. CDR3 residues: CATSREKGGGSYNSPLHF. CDR3 bases: TGTGCCACCAGCAGAGAAAAGGGCGGCGGGTCCTATAATTCACCCCTCCACTTT.

This rearrangement joins TRBV29-1 to TRBJ1-4; weak D call: TRBD1 (5 bases). V dropped 6 bases and J dropped 15 bases, with 17 bases sitting between them. The germline CDR1 and CDR2 sequences are SQVTM and ANQGSEA. The CDR3 contains 11 residues. The CDR3 loop reads CSVPRQGRVFF. The CDR3, as DNA: TGCAGCGTCCCCCGGCAGGGAAGGGTGTTTTTT.

As concerns this clone: A clone one base away is much larger, so this may be a read error. In nucleotides, the CDR3 is TGTGCCAGCAGCTTAGAGCAGGGGAATTCACCCCTCCACTTT. Translation gives CASSLEQGNSPLHF. This rearrangement joins TRBV7-2 to TRBJ1-6; D possibly corresponds to TRBD1 (6 bases). The V and J ends lost 1 base and 7 bases respectively, with 8 bases between them. The CDR3 length is 14 residues. Looked up from germline, CDR1 is SGHTA and CDR2 is FQGNSA.

V gene TRBV30 combines with J gene TRBJ2-7; D is undetermined. The CDR3 has 15 amino acids. Looked up from germline, CDR1 is GTSNPN and CDR2 is SVGIG (reference sequence). The ends were cut back, 2 bases at V and 0 bases at J, with 14 bases in the middle. CDR3 nucleotide sequence: TGTGCCTGGAGTTTTATGGGGTTCCACTCCTACGAGCAGTACTTC. Translation gives CAWSFMGFHSYEQYF.

The chain links TRBV9 to TRBJ2-1; 9 positions agree with TRBD2. The germline CDR1 and CDR2 sequences are SGDLS and YYNGEE. This CDR3 is built from 16 residues. After removal of 4 bases from V and 3 bases from J, the junction contained 8 bases not matched to a gene. The CDR3 DNA reads TGTGCCAGCAGCTTGATAGCGGGGGTTAGCTACAATGAGCAGTTCTTC. Translated, it gives CASSLIAGVSYNEQFF. Looking up the rest from reference TRBV9 and TRBJ2-1 gives the full variable domain: DSGVTQTPKHLITATGQRVTLRCSPRSGDLSVYWYQQSLDQGLQFLIQYYNGEERAKGNILERFSAQQFPDLHSELNLSSLELGDSALYFCASSLIAGVSYNEQFFGPGTRLTVL.

The chain carries TRBV7-2 and TRBJ1-2, with a weak D call TRBD1 (5 bases). Trimming stripped 1 base from V and 7 bases from J, with 13 bases between. Germline CDR1 SGHTA, CDR2 FQGNSA. The CDR3 consists of 14 residues. Written as DNA, the CDR3 is TGTGCCAGCAGCTTAGTATCGGCGGGGCCTGGCTACACCTTC. This encodes CASSLVSAGPGYTF. Full variable domain (rest looked up from reference TRBV7-2 and TRBJ1-2): GAGVSQSPSNKVTEKGKDVELRCDPISGHTALYWYRQSLGQGLEFLIYFQGNSAPDKSGLPSDRFSAERTGGSVSTLTIQRTQQEDSAVYLCASSLVSAGPGYTFGSGTRLTVV.

This clone was seen a few times. V is TRBV29-1 and J is TRBJ2-7; perhaps TRBD2 as D (6 bases). V was clipped by 1 base and J by 6 bases, with 10 bases between them. This CDR3 has 12 residues. Germline CDR1 is SQVTM and CDR2 is ANQGSEA. In DNA, the CDR3 is TGCAGCGTTGAAGGATGGGGAGGCGAGCAGTACTTC. It yields the protein CSVEGWGGEQYF.

This chain connects TRBV7-2 to TRBJ1-6; 7 bases map to TRBD1. Trimming at V came to 4 bases and at J to 0 bases, leaving 3 bases not matched to a gene. Germline lookup yields CDR1 SGHTA and CDR2 FQGNSA. CDR3 length: 16 residues. CDR3 coding DNA: TGTGCCAGCAGCTATCGGGACAGCTCCTATAATTCACCCCTCCACTTT. Protein sequence: CASSYRDSSYNSPLHF. Full variable domain (missing parts from reference TRBV7-2 and TRBJ1-6): GAGVSQSPSNKVTEKGKDVELRCDPISGHTALYWYRQSLGQGLEFLIYFQGNSAPDKSGLPSDRFSAERTGGSVSTLTIQRTQQEDSAVYLCASSYRDSSYNSPLHFGNGTRLTVT.

Worth noting for this clone: The junction does not match germline at one end; this may be a read error. The chain is built from TRBV18 and TRBJ2-7; D may be TRBD1 or TRBD2 (5 bases each). The germline CDR1 and CDR2 sequences are KGHSH and LQKENI. This CDR3 has 14 residues. CDR3 amino acids: CASSPGTFSNEQYF. The CDR3 DNA sequence: TGTGCCAGCTCACCCGGGACGTTCTCCAACGAGCAGTACTTC.

This chain joins TRBV7-6 and TRBJ2-7; weak D call: TRBD2 (6 bases). V lost 4 bases and J 3 bases, leaving 10 bases between the germline ends. The CDR3 is 13 amino acids. CDR1 SGHVS and CDR2 FNYEAQ come from the germline V gene. CDR3 DNA sequence: TGTGCCAGCAGCTCTGGAGGGGTCTACGAGCAGTACTTC. It is translated as CASSSGGVYEQYF. The whole variable domain, remainder taken from reference TRBV7-6 and TRBJ2-7, is GAGVSQSPRYKVTKRGQDVALRCDPISGHVSLYWYRQALGQGPEFLTYFNYEAQQDKSGLPNDRFSAERPEGSISTLTIQRTEQRDSAMYRCASSSGGVYEQYFGPGTRLTVT.

This clone was seen only once. This rearrangement joins TRBV2 to TRBJ2-7, with D possibly being TRBD1 (5 bases). The germline gives CDR1 SNHLY, CDR2 FYNNEI. The CDR3 has 11 amino acids. V was pared by 5 bases and J by 10 bases, with 12 bases between. CDR3 sequence (DNA): TGTGCCAGCAGTCAACAGGAAGTCCAGTACTTC. This gives the protein CASSQQEVQYF.

The rearrangement links TRBV7-8 to TRBJ1-6; tentative D call: TRBD1 (6 bases). The germline CDR1 and CDR2 sequences are SGHVS and FQNEAQ. This CDR3 is built from 15 residues. Trimming shortened V by 1 base and J by 10 bases, and 14 bases separated the two germline ends. The CDR3 coding sequence is TGTGCCAGCAGCTTAGTTTCGCAGGGGAGATCACCCCTCCACTTT. Encoded protein: CASSLVSQGRSPLHF.

The sample holds a few counts of this clone. The chain has TRBV30 and TRBJ1-6, with D tentatively TRBD1 (5 bases). The CDR3 consists of 13 residues. V lost 8 bases to trimming and J lost 7 bases, with 15 bases between them. Germline CDR1 GTSNPN, CDR2 SVGIG (reference sequence). The CDR3: CAVIAGRNSPLHF. CDR3 in DNA: TGTGCCGTCATAGCAGGGCGAAATTCACCCCTCCACTTT.

There are a few counts of this clone. V usage is TRBV7-9 and J usage is TRBJ2-3, with 7 bases fitting TRBD2. Germline trimming cut 3 bases from V and 4 bases from J; bases unmatched to any gene: 4. CDR1 and CDR2 from the germline V gene are SEHNR and FQNEAQ (reference sequence). The CDR3 totals 14 residues. The CDR3 sequence is CASSFSAGADTQYF. The CDR3 nucleotides read TGTGCCAGCAGCTTTTCGGCGGGGGCAGATACGCAGTATTTT.

This clone was counted a single time. The gene calls are TRBV5-1 and TRBJ2-5; possible D gene TRBD1, 8 bases. With 7 bases removed from V and 4 bases from J, the gap between germline ends came to 20 bases. CDR3 size: 15 residues. Germline loops: CDR1 SGHRS, CDR2 YFSETQ. As DNA, the CDR3 is TGCGCCAGCGGAGAACAGGGGGGGCCACGAGAGACCCAGTACTTC. It specifies CASGEQGGPRETQYF.

The J gene is TRBJ1-1, the V gene TRBV29-1, with 7 nucleotides matching TRBD1. Losses at the gene ends were 7 bases for V and 0 bases for J; bases not matched to a gene: 5. CDR3 length equals 13 residues. Per germline, CDR1 SQVTM and CDR2 ANQGSEA. As DNA, the CDR3 is TGCAGCGCCGCCGGGACAGTGAACACTGAAGCTTTCTTT. Amino acids: CSAAGTVNTEAFF.

As to this clone: This same CDR3 is encoded by further DNA sequences in the sample. The chain has TRBV29-1 and TRBJ1-5, with 9 bases lining up with TRBD1. The J segment lost 8 bases and the V segment lost 6 bases, leaving 5 bases of the junction unmatched. The CDR3 extends over 12 amino acids. From germline, CDR1 is SQVTM and CDR2 ANQGSEA. CDR3 nucleotide sequence: TGCAGCGTGGGACAGGGCGGGGAGCCCCAGCATTTT. Protein product: CSVGQGGEPQHF.

V and J are TRBV9 and TRBJ1-2; D perhaps matches TRBD1 (6 bases). Trimming took 6 bases from V and 2 from J, leaving 14 bases between them. The CDR3 extends over 14 amino acids. Germline CDR1 and CDR2: SGDLS and YYNGEE. CDR3 region: CASTREGQNYGYTF. CDR3 DNA sequence: TGTGCCAGCACCCGAGAAGGACAGAACTATGGCTACACCTTC.

This clone was detected a few times. The gene calls are TRBV4-2 and TRBJ1-1; D is ambiguous. The V gene lost 4 bases and the J gene lost 1 base, with 7 bases spanning the gap. Germline values: CDR1 LGHNA, CDR2 YNFKEQ. This CDR3 spans 13 amino acids. CDR3 sequence reads: CASSLAGNTEAFF. CDR3 nucleotides: TGTGCCAGCAGCCTGGCAGGGAACACTGAAGCTTTCTTT.

This clone was found a few times. The chain combines TRBV7-9 with TRBJ1-5; a weak D match, TRBD1 (5 bases). The V gene lost 4 bases and the J gene lost 7 bases, with 17 bases spanning the gap. Germline V gene sequence: CDR1 SEHNR, CDR2 FQNEAQ (reference sequence). This CDR3 contains 15 residues. In nucleotides, the CDR3 is TGTGCCAGCAGCTCCGGACCTCGGGGGAAACAGCCCCAGCATTTT. This encodes CASSSGPRGKQPQHF.

V is TRBV27 and J is TRBJ1-2; unclear D gene. Germline-derived CDR1 and CDR2 are MNHEY and SMNVEV (reference sequence). This CDR3 is built from 13 residues. V dropped 5 bases and J dropped 2 bases, with 9 bases sitting between them. CDR3 in amino acids: CASSLTKNYGYTF. The CDR3 region has the DNA TGTGCCAGCAGTCTTACAAAAAACTATGGCTACACCTTC.

The V gene is TRBV5-1, the J gene TRBJ2-1, with a tentative D call TRBD2 (5 bases). This CDR3 spans 15 amino acids. CDR1 is SGHRS, CDR2 YFSETQ, per germline. The V and J ends lost 3 bases and 4 bases respectively, with 14 bases between them. CDR3 sequence reads: CASSSSSSGYNEQFF. CDR3 sequence (DNA): TGCGCCAGCAGCTCGTCTAGCTCCGGGTACAATGAGCAGTTCTTC. Filled out from reference TRBV5-1 and TRBJ2-1, the complete variable domain reads KAGVTQTPRYLIKTRGQQVTLSCSPISGHRSVSWYQQTPGQGLQFLFEYFSETQRNKGNFPGRFSGRQFSNSRSEMNVSTLELGDSALYLCASSSSSSGYNEQFFGPGTRLTVL.

This clone was seen only a few times. The rearrangement uses TRBV29-1 and TRBJ2-5; D possibly corresponds to TRBD1 (6 bases). Per the germline V gene, CDR1 is SQVTM and CDR2 is ANQGSEA. Trimming left V 5 bases short and J 4 bases short, with 14 bases between. The CDR3 extends over 13 amino acids. In DNA form, the CDR3 reads TGCAGCGTTTTCCACCCGGACAGAGAGACCCAGTACTTC. This encodes CSVFHPDRETQYF.

The chain is built from TRBV30 and TRBJ1-2; no clear D gene. CDR3 length: 12 residues. The V gene's germline CDR1 is GTSNPN and CDR2 SVGIG (reference sequence). Trimming removed 2 bases at V and 2 bases at J, with 6 bases between. CDR3 sequence (DNA): TGTGCCTGGAGTTACCGAAACTATGGCTACACCTTC. As protein: CAWSYRNYGYTF.

This clone has just a few counts. The chain recombines TRBV6-5 with TRBJ1-5; possibly TRBD1 for D (5 bases). From germline, CDR1 is MNHEY and CDR2 SVGAGI. The CDR3 is 13 residues long. The germline V and J ends were trimmed by 8 bases and 3 bases, with 11 bases remaining between them. The CDR3 region has the DNA TGTGCCAGCTCCGAACAGGACAATCAGCCCCAGCATTTT. It is translated as CASSEQDNQPQHF.